Listed below are T cell receptor beta chains from one sample, sequenced in a study of shared clonotypes between healthy human individuals. Libraries were prepared by immunoSEQ multiplex PCR; TCRdb keeps only in-frame clonotypes and omits some of them. The sample holds 2 million to 2.5 million clones; about 90% are singletons and the top ten take approximately 0.39%. What was sequenced was naive CD4+ T cells from PBMCs. The receptors stem from a man younger than 35 in good health. Some clones in this sample may be carry-over from other donors' samples. Both conserved end residues are part of each CDR3. D genes are given only for firm matches. Size tells how often a clone was seen (once, few, many) or the class of an expanded clone, and some rows leave it out.

NA	TRBV2	NA	TRBJ1-1	CASSGSLLEAFF	TGTGCCAGCAGTGGCAGCCTCCTTGAAGCTTTCTTT
NA	TRBV28	once	TRBJ1-5	CASSFGHQQEERAF	TGTGCCAGCAGTTTCGGACATCAACAGGAGGAAAGGGCATTT
TRBD1	TRBV28	NA	TRBJ2-7	CASSSPRDRASYEQYF	TGTGCCAGCAGTTCCCCTCGGGACAGAGCTTCCTACGAGCAGTACTTC
NA	TRBV18	few	TRBJ1-3	CASSRAVTVGNTIYF	TGTGCCAGCTCACGGGCCGTGACGGTGGGAAACACCATATATTTT
TRBD2	TRBV9	NA	TRBJ2-3	CASSVGRRGTSGRPTDTQYF	TGTGCCAGCAGCGTAGGCAGAAGGGGGACTAGCGGGAGGCCCACAGATACGCAGTATTTT
TRBD1	TRBV29-1	NA	TRBJ2-7	CSVARGQDYEQYF	TGCAGCGTTGCGAGGGGACAGGACTACGAGCAGTACTTC
TRBD2	TRBV6-5	NA	TRBJ2-7	CASHTRTSGYYEQYF	TGTGCCAGCCATACCCGGACTAGCGGGTACTACGAGCAGTACTTC
NA	TRBV18	NA	TRBJ1-3	CASSPPTYGNTIYF	TGTGCCAGCTCACCACCTACATACGGAAACACCATATATTTT
TRBD1	TRBV5-1	NA	TRBJ2-3	CASSRTGKETDTQYF	TGCGCCAGCAGCCGGACAGGGAAAGAGACAGATACGCAGTATTTT
NA	TRBV27	NA	TRBJ1-5	CASSPARDRHQPQHF	TGTGCCAGCAGTCCCGCAAGGGACCGCCATCAGCCCCAGCATTTT
NA	TRBV30	NA	TRBJ1-4	CAWSVRGANEKLFF	TGTGCCTGGAGTGTACGGGGGGCTAATGAAAAACTGTTTTTT
TRBD2	TRBV18	once	TRBJ2-3	CASSLRLSGGRTDTQYF	TGTGCCAGCTCATTACGTCTTAGCGGGGGACGCACAGATACGCAGTATTTT
NA	TRBV5-4	NA	TRBJ2-2	CASSSRQVPHGELFF	TGTGCCAGCAGCAGCCGACAGGTCCCTCACGGGGAGCTGTTTTTT
NA	TRBV15	NA	TRBJ1-4	CATSTTRGRLREKLFF	TGTGCCACCAGCACTACAAGGGGGAGGTTACGTGAAAAACTGTTTTTT